A selection of T cell receptor beta chains follows, all from one sample in a study of regulatory T cells in long-lasting Graves disease. One entry per CDR3 protein results from TCRdb running MiXCR on the multiplex PCR reads. This sample yields approximately 460,000 distinct CDR3 sequences, of which roughly 15% are seen a single time; around a tenth belongs to the top ten. This sample was also put to use in a study of T cells in Graves' hyperthyroidism and ophthalmopathy.

The material sequenced was peripheral blood mononuclear cells (PBMCs), taken at new diagnosis, from a patient treated with antithyroid drugs. The receptor source for this set is a woman in her 30s with Graves disease. Both conserved end residues are part of each CDR3. D genes are given only for firm matches. Clone size appears in some rows only: once, few, many, or a class for an expanded clone.

d_call	clone_size	v_call	j_call	cdr3_nt	cdr3_aa
-	few	TRBV7-9	TRBJ2-7	TGTGCCAGCAGTAGAGATGCCGGGGAGCAGTACTTC	CASSRDAGEQYF
-	few	TRBV19	TRBJ2-2	TGTGCCAGTAGTAGAGGCAGGCCGGGGTCCGGGGAGCTGTTTTTT	CASSRGRPGSGELFF
-	many	TRBV28	TRBJ2-7	TGTGCCAGCAGTCCCTTCCGACTAGGAGCAACCTACGAGCAGTACTTC	CASSPFRLGATYEQYF
TRBD1	-	TRBV29-1	TRBJ2-7	TGCAGCGTTCAGACAGGGCTAGGCTACGAGCAGTACTTC	CSVQTGLGYEQYF
-	many	TRBV12-3/TRBV12-4	TRBJ2-7	TGTGCCACCTCGGACCGGACAGCCGAGCAGTACTTC	CATSDRTAEQYF
TRBD2	many	TRBV24-1	TRBJ2-3	TGTGCCACCGGGAGGGCCATCACAGATACGCAGTATTTT	CATGRAITDTQYF
-	-	TRBV19	TRBJ2-3	TGTGCCAGTAGTGCCCGGGTTTTCACACCTCCCCGCGAGGAGTACTTC	CASSARVFTPPREEYF
-	-	TRBV20-1	TRBJ2-1	TGCAGTGCTTCCCCTCCCGGGACGAACGTCAATGAGCAGTTCTTC	CSASPPGTNVNEQFF
-	-	TRBV19	TRBJ2-2	TGTGCCAGTAGTATGGGTTGGCAGGATAACACCGGGGAGCTGTTTTTT	CASSMGWQDNTGELFF
TRBD1	many	TRBV7-6	TRBJ1-4	TGTGCCAGCAGCCGGAACAGGGGACTAGAGGAAAAACTGTTTTTT	CASSRNRGLEEKLFF
TRBD1	many	TRBV30	TRBJ2-2	TGTGCCTGGAGGACAGGGGGTACCGGGGAGCTGTTTTTT	CAWRTGGTGELFF
-	few	TRBV7-2	TRBJ1-1	TGTGCCAGCAGCCCTCCGAGTCCTACAGGCGAAGCTTTCTTT	CASSPPSPTGEAFF
TRBD2	-	TRBV5-1	TRBJ2-3	TGCGCCAGCAGCCTACCGCCTGGGACTACCACAGATACGCAGTATTTT	CASSLPPGTTTDTQYF
TRBD1	few	TRBV25-1	TRBJ2-3	TGTGCCAGCGGGGACAGGGGTCTTGAGGATACGCAGTATTTT	CASGDRGLEDTQYF
TRBD2	-	TRBV14	TRBJ2-2	TGTGCCAGCAGCCAGGAACTTGTGCGGGAGGCCACCGGGGAGCTGTTTTTT	CASSQELVREATGELFF
-	many	TRBV11-2	TRBJ2-3	TGTGCCAGCAGCTTCCAGGGCCCGGTCGGAGATACGCAGTATTTT	CASSFQGPVGDTQYF
TRBD1	-	TRBV20-1	TRBJ1-6	TGCAGTGCTTCCCAGACAGGGGCTACACCCCTCCACTTT	CSASQTGATPLHF
-	-	TRBV10-3	TRBJ2-7	TGTGCCAGCAGTCCCTCACAGGGTGGAGAGCAGTACTTC	CASSPSQGGEQYF
-	many	TRBV7-8	TRBJ1-4	TGTGCCAGCAGCCGCCTCGGGGGAATAGGGACTAATGAAAAACTGTTTTTT	CASSRLGGIGTNEKLFF
-	many	TRBV12-3/TRBV12-4	TRBJ2-2	TGTGCCAGCAGACCTTGGGACACCGGGGAGCTGTTTTTT	CASRPWDTGELFF
-	-	TRBV27	TRBJ2-5	TGTGCCAGCAGTTTACACGGTTTAGAAAGAAAAGAGACCCAGTACTTC	CASSLHGLERKETQYF
TRBD2	many	TRBV12-3/TRBV12-4	TRBJ2-1	TGTGCCAGCAGTTTGCGAGCGGGAGGCCCTAATGAGCAGTTCTTC	CASSLRAGGPNEQFF
-	few	TRBV24-1	TRBJ2-3	TGTGCCACCAGTGAAGATACAGGGACTACTAGCACAGATACGCAGTATTTT	CATSEDTGTTSTDTQYF
-	many	TRBV10-2	TRBJ1-1	TGCGCCAGCAGTCCGACCCCGAACACTGAAGCTTTCTTT	CASSPTPNTEAFF
-	-	TRBV19	TRBJ1-2	TGTGCCAGTAGTACCCGGCCGAGGCGGCAGGAAGGCTACACCTTC	CASSTRPRRQEGYTF
-	-	TRBV6-2/TRBV6-3	TRBJ1-2	TGTGCCAGCAGTTACGTAGGGGGTGGCTACACCTTC	CASSYVGGGYTF
TRBD2	-	TRBV27	TRBJ2-1	TGTGCCAGCAGTTTATCTACGGGAGGGAGGTACTATGAGCAGTTCTTC	CASSLSTGGRYYEQFF
TRBD1	many	TRBV24-1	TRBJ1-1	TGTGCCACCAGTGATGAGACAGGGCTGGCTTTCTTT	CATSDETGLAFF
TRBD2	-	TRBV6-5	TRBJ2-7	TGTGCCAGCAGTTTGGGGGAGGGAAGCTCCTACGAGCAGTACTTC	CASSLGEGSSYEQYF
-	many	TRBV28	TRBJ1-6	TGTGCCAGCAGTGTAGGGGCGTCATATAATTCACCCCTCCACTTT	CASSVGASYNSPLHF
-	-	TRBV6-1	TRBJ1-5	TGTGCCAGCAGTGGAGGGACACACTATAGCAATCAGCCCCAGCATTTT	CASSGGTHYSNQPQHF
-	-	TRBV11-2	TRBJ2-1	TGCGCCAGCAGCCCCACAGGCTACGGGACTGGAGGTGAGCAGTTCTTC	CASSPTGYGTGGEQFF
-	few	TRBV29-1	TRBJ1-2	TGCAGCGTTGAAGATCAACGGGGGGGCCGTTGGGGCTACACCTTC	CSVEDQRGGRWGYTF
-	-	TRBV11-2	TRBJ2-5	TGTGCCAGCAACCCTACTACGATCGGCACCACCTACCAAGAGACCCAGTACTTC	CASNPTTIGTTYQETQYF
-	-	TRBV28	TRBJ1-5	TGTGCCAGCAGCTCCGAGGCAGTCAGCAATCAGCCCCAGCATTTT	CASSSEAVSNQPQHF